This TCR beta chain derives from a study of CD8 T cells in Susac syndrome. Per the germline V gene, CDR1 is SGHAT and CDR2 is FQNNGV. Trimming cost V 4 bases and J 7 bases; bases outside gene matches: 11. The CDR3 is 15 residues long. In this sample, this clonotype turned up a few times. With random hexamers, reverse transcription was performed on about 0.5 to 1 ug of RNA. TCRdb re-called the immunoSEQ multiplex PCR reads with MiXCR, one entry per CDR3 protein. The repertoire holds about 150,000 distinct CDR3 sequences, with approximately 95% as singletons. This clonotype was sampled from a human donor with Susac syndrome. Sequenced sample: CD8+ T cells from PBMCs. The V call is TRBV11-2, the J call TRBJ2-5; 8 bases fit TRBD1. This chain's CDR3 is CASSSLGQGTGTQYF. CDR3 nucleotide sequence: TGTGCCAGCAGCTCGCTTGGACAGGGTACGGGGACCCAGTACTTC.